Following are 7 T cell receptor beta chains from one sample sequenced in a study of blood T cell repertoires in COVID-19. Sequenced by immunoSEQ multiplex PCR; TCRdb stores in-frame clones only, minus some. The sample has 270,000 or so clones; about four fifths are singletons. Sequences were obtained from peripheral blood. These receptors came from a woman aged 50 to 65 who had recovered from COVID-19.

The rearrangement joins TRBV3-1 (or the pseudogene TRBV3-2) to TRBJ1-2, with TRBD1 matching 10 bases. The CDR3 length is 14 residues. Per germline, CDR1 LGHDT and CDR2 YNNKEL (reference sequence). V was clipped by 4 bases and J by 6 bases; unmatched bases: 5. CDR3 loop: CASSRGTGADGYTF. In DNA form, the CDR3 reads TGTGCCAGCAGCCGCGGGACAGGGGCAGATGGCTACACCTTC.

CDR3 coding DNA: TGTGCCAGCAGCCTACAGGGGGCAGTTTTCGATGAGCAGTTCTTC. Protein sequence: CASSLQGAVFDEQFF. This chain connects TRBV6-5 to TRBJ2-1; TRBD1 aligns across 9 bases. This CDR3 has 15 residues. Germline V gene sequence: CDR1 MNHEY, CDR2 SVGAGI. V shed 6 bases and J 8 bases; nucleotides not matched to a gene: 11.

This chain joins TRBV27 and TRBJ2-7, with 9 positions matching TRBD1. The CDR3 loop spans 17 amino acids. The trim removed 5 bases at V and 6 bases at J, leaving 17 bases unmatched. Germline V CDR1 and CDR2: MNHEY, SMNVEV (reference sequence). CDR3 sequence reads: CASSASPGTGRKGEQYF. The CDR3 DNA sequence: TGTGCCAGCAGTGCTTCTCCGGGGACAGGGAGGAAGGGCGAGCAGTACTTC.

The rearrangement links TRBV4-2 to TRBJ2-1; D is possibly TRBD2 (6 bases). With 0 bases removed from V and 2 bases from J, the gap between germline ends came to 17 bases. This CDR3 spans 18 amino acids. Germline CDR1 is LGHNA and CDR2 is YNFKEQ. CDR3 region: CASSQEEGYVLPYNEQFF. The CDR3 DNA reads as TGTGCCAGCAGCCAAGAGGAGGGTTACGTTTTACCCTACAATGAGCAGTTCTTC.

The CDR3 is CASSSGQVDYGNTIYF. The CDR3 DNA is TGTGCCAGTAGTTCGGGACAGGTTGATTATGGAAACACCATATATTTT. J is TRBJ1-3 and V is TRBV19, with 8 bases that match TRBD1. The length of the CDR3 is 16 residues. CDR1 is LNHDA and CDR2 is SQIVND in the germline V gene (reference sequence). Unmatched junction bases numbered 9, after V lost 5 bases and J lost 3 bases.

The chain uses TRBV18 and TRBJ2-2; D remains ambiguous. Germline lookup yields CDR1 KGHSH and CDR2 LQKENI. Trimming shortened V by 1 base and J by 1 base, and 4 bases separated the two germline ends. The CDR3 spans 14 residues. CDR3 coding DNA: TGTGCCAGCTCACCACTAGAGAACACCGGGGAGCTGTTTTTT. Its protein is CASSPLENTGELFF.

As to this clone: In the same sample, other DNA sequences code for this CDR3. The genes are TRBV4-3 and TRBJ2-7; D unresolved. Germline V CDR1 and CDR2: LGHNA, YSLEER. The CDR3 extends over 14 amino acids. Trimming removed 3 bases from V and 0 bases from J, with 9 bases in between. The CDR3 here is CASSQGLSSYEQYF. The CDR3, as DNA: TGCGCCAGCAGCCAGGGCCTGAGCTCCTACGAGCAGTACTTC.